The T cell receptor beta chain under discussion was sequenced for a study of blood T cell repertoires in COVID-19 (dated by TCRdb to 2020 to 2022). For the wider study: Samples covering the acute and convalescent phases of COVID-19 were provided by collaborators in the United States, Italy and Spain. A freely available public database, intended as a resource for researchers studying the immune response to SARS-CoV-2, is where the repertoires were released. Samples came from the ongoing ImmuneRACE study (first 160 participants) plus 1,254 subjects from 6 global collaborators. Nearly every sample came with metadata listing a de-identified subject ID, COVID-19 status, age in years and sex. The prospective study material was composed of cDNA or gDNA derived from T cells, B-cell-depleted T cells, or PBMCs. Where available, HLA class I and class II types were obtained from metadata supplied by the sample provider rather than from assay-based typing. Deeply sampled blood TCRbeta repertoires from subjects exposed to, actively infected with, or recovered from COVID-19 were included in the dataset.

The full study reports these points: The quantity of clinical and demographic metadata differed by source and by participant and was supplied without curation.

The collaborating institutions used their own protocols to collect whole blood in K2EDTA tubes. Collaborator samples were shipped for TCRbeta analysis as frozen whole blood, isolated PBMCs, or DNA extracted from either sample type. About this clone: Its antigen specificity is not known. Base qualities were left out, and no much larger clone turns up one base away.

CDR1 LNHDA and CDR2 SQIVND are derived from the germline V gene (reference sequence). Including the terminal cysteine and phenylalanine, the CDR3 comprises 16 residues. Only the CDR3 region is kept as DNA, spanning 48 bases read in frame from base 1. Trimming accounts for 5 bases at V and 1 base at J, while the number of junction bases matched to no gene is 5. TCRbeta CDR3 regions were amplified from genomic DNA by means of the immunoSEQ Assay, a bias-controlled multiplex PCR. The original methods were these. Within the assay, amplification of reference gene primers was used to estimate how many nucleated cells each sample contained. To quantify the absolute abundance of each unique TCRbeta CDR3 rearrangement, sequence reads were collapsed and filtered. For each sample, productive Simpson clonality was calculated by taking the square root of Simpson's diversity index across productive rearrangements. TCRdb holds this immuneACCESS table with in-frame rearrangements only. Some clones are missing; in checked studies, unresolved V genes explain under half, and the rest has no known cause. V and J calls and clone size follow that table, whereas D and trimming were derived from the DNA. The sample yields approximately 220,000 clones; under 90% were counted once. In total, the top ten clones hold 2% to 3% of the sample.

The sequence derives from a woman between 35 and 50 years old with active or convalescent COVID-19. The chain is assembled from TRBV19 and TRBJ2-3, with 11 bases matching TRBD1. Input material: peripheral blood. The CDR3 reads as follows: CASSPVGQGGTDTQYF. The DNA sequence reads TGTGCCAGTAGTCCCGTGGGACAGGGGGGCACAGATACGCAGTATTTT.